The clone carrying this T cell receptor beta chain was seen only a few times. These data originate in a study of blood T cells in healthy people across ages. The CDR3 extends over 15 amino acids. J was trimmed by 2 bases and V by 6 bases; bases with no gene match: 7. Germline V lookup: CDR1 SGHAT, CDR2 FQNNGV. The second PCR ran 7 to 11 cycles with a sample-barcoded 5' primer and J-beta primers. In TCRdb, the 5' RACE reads were re-called with MiXCR into one record per CDR3 protein. Of some 750,000 distinct CDR3 sequences listed, around a fifth are singletons. The sequencing sample was made of blood. The chain couples TRBV11-2 to TRBJ2-3; 8 nucleotides line up with TRBD2. This TCR was sampled from a man between 65 and 85 years old in good health. The CDR3 protein is CASSFSGKDTDTQYF. The DNA of the CDR3 is TGTGCCAGCAGTTTTAGCGGGAAGGACACAGATACGCAGTATTTT.